This T cell receptor beta chain was sequenced during a study of blood T cell repertoires in COVID-19. Study-level information: Sites across the United States, Italy and Spain contributed samples from acute and convalescent COVID-19. From T cells, B-cell-depleted T cells, or PBMCs came the material, which was cDNA or gDNA.

In the original analysis: Amplifying reference gene primers gave estimates of nucleated cell counts. The data were produced by immunoSEQ multiplex PCR, yet TCRdb's version contains in-frame clones alone and is incomplete. The V and J calls and clone size were taken over from that table, and D and trimming were inferred from the DNA. In the table there are roughly 200,000 clones, 83% of which are singletons. This CDR3 spans 14 amino acids. Germline CDR1 reads MNHEY; CDR2 reads SVGAGI. The V gene lost 2 bases and the J gene lost 2 bases, with 10 bases spanning the gap. The specimen was peripheral blood. The clonotype comes from a man aged 40-49 years with active or convalescent COVID-19. The V call is TRBV6-5, the J call TRBJ2-7; a weak D match, TRBD2 (6 bases). CDR3 loop: CASSYGGGTYEQYF. The CDR3 nucleotides are TGTGCCAGCAGTTACGGGGGAGGTACCTACGAGCAGTACTTC.